This TCR beta chain came from a study of blood T cell repertoires in COVID-19. Study in general: Italy, Spain and the United States were the sources of the convalescent and acute COVID-19 samples. Sources were T cells, B-cell-depleted T cells, or PBMCs; the material itself was cDNA or gDNA.

Sequencing used immunoSEQ multiplex PCR; TCRdb keeps in-frame clones, though not all of them. This sample carries roughly 380,000 clones, about 87% of them seen once, and the ten largest clones take around 1.3%. The participants were between 18 and 89 years old and came from roughly 25 US areas. This TCR derives from a man aged 25 to 40 who had recovered from COVID-19. The sample taken for sequencing was PBMCs or T cells enriched from blood (not recorded which).

The CDR3 spells CASSLPTPNTGELFF. CDR3 DNA: TGTGCCAGCAGCTTACCGACTCCGAACACCGGGGAGCTGTTTTTT. The V and J genes are TRBV5-4 and TRBJ2-2; D call uncertain. Trimming took 2 bases from V and 0 from J, leaving 8 bases between them. The length of the CDR3 is 15 residues. Germline CDR1 reads SGHNT; CDR2 reads YYREEE (reference sequence).